These T cell receptor beta chains were read from a single sample in a study of cytomegalovirus exposure and HLA in healthy donors. Assay used: immunoSEQ multiplex PCR; TCRdb lists only in-frame clones, some missing. The sample shows tens of thousands of clones, 60% to 65% of them seen only once. The sequencing sample was made of PBMCs. The receptors originated from a human donor in good health. Both conserved end residues are part of each CDR3. The D gene is left open where the match is weak. Clone size is stated in some rows and not others, as once, few, many or a class when expanded.

d_call	v_call	j_call	clone_size	cdr3_nt	cdr3_aa
-	TRBV10-1	TRBJ1-1	few	TGCGCCAGCAGCCCTCGACCGGACCTGGGGAGAGCTGAAGCTTTCTTT	CASSPRPDLGRAEAFF
TRBD1	TRBV11-1	TRBJ2-5	once	TGTGCCAGCAGCTTACTCGGGCAGGGGACAGGGACCAAAGAGACCCAGTACTTC	CASSLLGQGTGTKETQYF
-	TRBV18	TRBJ2-7	-	TGTGCCAGCTCACTAACCGCAGCGGTCGGCGAGCAGTACTTC	CASSLTAAVGEQYF
-	TRBV7-2	TRBJ1-5	-	TGTGCCAGCACCCTGGGGGGGGAACCCAATCAGCCCCAGCATTTT	CASTLGGEPNQPQHF
-	TRBV5-8	TRBJ2-2	-	TGTGCCAGCAGCCCAAGGGGGGGCGCGAACACCGGGGAGCTGTTTTTT	CASSPRGGANTGELFF
-	TRBV9	TRBJ2-2	-	TGTGCCAGCAGCGTATTACTAGGCCCCGGGGAGCTGTTTTTT	CASSVLLGPGELFF
TRBD1	TRBV5-1	TRBJ1-1	few	TGCGCCAGCAGCTTACAGGGGGCCCTTAACACTGAAGCTTTCTTT	CASSLQGALNTEAFF
TRBD2	TRBV5-1	TRBJ2-7	-	TGCGCCAGCAGCTTGGATGGGACTACCTACGAGCAGTACTTC	CASSLDGTTYEQYF
-	TRBV7-8	TRBJ1-2	-	TGTGCCAGCAGCTTAGGGCCAGGGCGGGGCTACACCTTC	CASSLGPGRGYTF
TRBD1	TRBV7-9	TRBJ1-3	few	TGTGCCAGCACCAGACAGGGCTCTGGAAACACCATATATTTT	CASTRQGSGNTIYF